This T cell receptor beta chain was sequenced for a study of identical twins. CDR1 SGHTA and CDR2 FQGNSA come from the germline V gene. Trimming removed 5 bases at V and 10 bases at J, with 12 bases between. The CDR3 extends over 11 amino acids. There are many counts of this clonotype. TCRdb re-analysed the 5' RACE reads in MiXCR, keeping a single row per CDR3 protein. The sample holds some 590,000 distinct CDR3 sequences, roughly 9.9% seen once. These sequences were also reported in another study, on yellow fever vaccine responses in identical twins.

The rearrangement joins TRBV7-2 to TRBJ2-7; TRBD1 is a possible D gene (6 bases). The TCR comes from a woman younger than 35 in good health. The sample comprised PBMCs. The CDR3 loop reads CASSPGTTQYF. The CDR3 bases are TGTGCCAGCAGCCCCGGGACAACACAGTACTTC.